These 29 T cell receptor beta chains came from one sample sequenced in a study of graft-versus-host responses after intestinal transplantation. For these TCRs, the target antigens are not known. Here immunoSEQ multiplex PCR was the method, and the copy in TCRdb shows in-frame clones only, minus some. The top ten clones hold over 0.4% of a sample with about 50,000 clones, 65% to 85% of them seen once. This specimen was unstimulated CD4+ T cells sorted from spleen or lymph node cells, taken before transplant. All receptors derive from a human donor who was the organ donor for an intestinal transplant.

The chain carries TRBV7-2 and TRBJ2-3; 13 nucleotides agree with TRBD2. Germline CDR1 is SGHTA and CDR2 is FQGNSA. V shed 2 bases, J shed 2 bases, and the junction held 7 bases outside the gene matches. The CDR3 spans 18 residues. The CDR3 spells CASSLPRTSGGLTDTQYF. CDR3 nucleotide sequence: TGTGCCAGCAGCTTACCTAGGACTAGCGGGGGCCTCACAGATACGCAGTATTTT.

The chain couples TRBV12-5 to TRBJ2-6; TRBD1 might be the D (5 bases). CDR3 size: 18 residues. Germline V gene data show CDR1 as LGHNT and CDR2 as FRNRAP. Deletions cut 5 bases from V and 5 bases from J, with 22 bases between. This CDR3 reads CASGGVGAGQSRANVLTF. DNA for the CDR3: TGTGCTAGTGGTGGCGTAGGTGCAGGACAAAGTCGGGCCAACGTCCTGACTTTC.

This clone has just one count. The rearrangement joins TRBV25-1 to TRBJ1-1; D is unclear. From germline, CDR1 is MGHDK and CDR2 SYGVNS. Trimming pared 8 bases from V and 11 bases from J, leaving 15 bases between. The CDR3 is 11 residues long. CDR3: CASASKVSAFF. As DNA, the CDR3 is TGTGCCAGCGCATCAAAGGTGAGCGCTTTCTTT. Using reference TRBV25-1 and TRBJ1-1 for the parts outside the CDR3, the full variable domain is EADIYQTPRYLVIGTGKKITLECSQTMGHDKMYWYQQDPGMELHLIHYSYGVNSTEKGDLSSESTVSRIRTEHFPLTLESARPSHTSQYLCASASKVSAFFGQGTRLTVV.

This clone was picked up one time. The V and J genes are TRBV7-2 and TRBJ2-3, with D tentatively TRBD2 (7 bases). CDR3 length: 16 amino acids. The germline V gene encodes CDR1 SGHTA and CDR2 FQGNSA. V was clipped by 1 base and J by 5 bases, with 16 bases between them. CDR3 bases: TGTGCCAGCAGCTTAGGGCCGGGGGGCGCGGGAGATACGCAGTATTTT. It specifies CASSLGPGGAGDTQYF.

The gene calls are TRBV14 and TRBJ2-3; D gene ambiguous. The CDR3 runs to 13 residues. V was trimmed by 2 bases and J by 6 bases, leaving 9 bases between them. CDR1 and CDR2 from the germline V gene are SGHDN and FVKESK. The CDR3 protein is CASSQNVGDTQYF. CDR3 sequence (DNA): TGTGCCAGCAGCCAAAATGTGGGGGATACGCAGTATTTT. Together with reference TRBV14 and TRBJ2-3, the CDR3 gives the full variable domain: EAGVTQFPSHSVIEKGQTVTLRCDPISGHDNLYWYRRVMGKEIKFLLHFVKESKQDESGMPNNRFLAERTGGTYSTLKVQPAELEDSGVYFCASSQNVGDTQYFGPGTRLTVL.

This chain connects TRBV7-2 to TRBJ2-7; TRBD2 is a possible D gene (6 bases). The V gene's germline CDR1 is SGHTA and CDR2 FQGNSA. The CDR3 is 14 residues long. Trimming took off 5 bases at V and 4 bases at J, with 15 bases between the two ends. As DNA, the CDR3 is TGTGCCAGCAGCCCCTCGGGACTCCCTTACGAGCAGTACTTC. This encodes CASSPSGLPYEQYF.

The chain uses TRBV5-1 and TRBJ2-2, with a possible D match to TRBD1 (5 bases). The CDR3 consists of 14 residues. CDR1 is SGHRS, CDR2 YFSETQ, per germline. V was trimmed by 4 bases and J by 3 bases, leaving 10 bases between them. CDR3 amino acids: CASSPDTHTGELFF. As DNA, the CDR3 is TGCGCCAGCAGCCCGGACACCCACACCGGGGAGCTGTTTTTT.

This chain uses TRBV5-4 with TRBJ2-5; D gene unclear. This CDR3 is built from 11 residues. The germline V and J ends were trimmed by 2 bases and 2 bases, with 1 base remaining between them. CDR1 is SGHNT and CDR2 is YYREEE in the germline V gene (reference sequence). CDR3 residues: CASSFQETQYF. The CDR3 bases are TGTGCCAGCAGCTTTCAAGAGACCCAGTACTTC.

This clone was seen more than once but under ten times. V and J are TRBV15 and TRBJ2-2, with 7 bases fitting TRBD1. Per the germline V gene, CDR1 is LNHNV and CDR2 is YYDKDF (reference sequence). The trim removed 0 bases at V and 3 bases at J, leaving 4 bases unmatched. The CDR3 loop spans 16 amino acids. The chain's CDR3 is CATSRERQGDTGELFF. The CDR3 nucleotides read TGTGCCACCAGCAGAGAGCGACAGGGCGACACCGGGGAGCTGTTTTTT.

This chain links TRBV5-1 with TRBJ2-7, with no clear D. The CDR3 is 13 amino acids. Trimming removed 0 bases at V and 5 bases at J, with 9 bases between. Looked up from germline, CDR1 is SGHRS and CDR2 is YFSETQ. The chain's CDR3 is CASSLVGYDEQYF. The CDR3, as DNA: TGCGCCAGCAGCTTGGTCGGGTACGACGAGCAGTACTTC. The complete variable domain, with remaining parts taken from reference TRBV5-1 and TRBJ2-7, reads KAGVTQTPRYLIKTRGQQVTLSCSPISGHRSVSWYQQTPGQGLQFLFEYFSETQRNKGNFPGRFSGRQFSNSRSEMNVSTLELGDSALYLCASSLVGYDEQYFGPGTRLTVT.

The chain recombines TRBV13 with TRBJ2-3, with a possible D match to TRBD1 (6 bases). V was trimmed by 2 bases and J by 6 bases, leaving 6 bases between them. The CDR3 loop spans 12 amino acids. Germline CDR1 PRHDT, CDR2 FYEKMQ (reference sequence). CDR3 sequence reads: CASSLRGDTQYF. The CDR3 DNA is TGTGCCAGCAGCTTAAGGGGGGATACGCAGTATTTT.

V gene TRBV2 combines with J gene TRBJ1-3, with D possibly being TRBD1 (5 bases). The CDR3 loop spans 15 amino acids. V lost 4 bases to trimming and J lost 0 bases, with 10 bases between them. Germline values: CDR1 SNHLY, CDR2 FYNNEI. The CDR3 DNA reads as TGTGCCAGCAGTGGACAGTTCCTCTCTGGAAACACCATATATTTT. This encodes CASSGQFLSGNTIYF.

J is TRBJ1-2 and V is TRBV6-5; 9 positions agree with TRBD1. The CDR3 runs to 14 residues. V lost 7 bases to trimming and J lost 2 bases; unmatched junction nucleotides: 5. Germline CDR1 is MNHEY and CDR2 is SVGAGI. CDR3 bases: TGTGCCAGCACCAGACAGGGGGGAAACTATGGCTACACCTTC. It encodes CASTRQGGNYGYTF.

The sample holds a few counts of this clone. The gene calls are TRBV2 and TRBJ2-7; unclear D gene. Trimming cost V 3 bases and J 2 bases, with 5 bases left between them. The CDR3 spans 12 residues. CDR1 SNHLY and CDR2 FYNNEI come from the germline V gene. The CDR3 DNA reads TGTGCCAGCAGTGATTTCCCCTACGAGCAGTACTTC. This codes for CASSDFPYEQYF.

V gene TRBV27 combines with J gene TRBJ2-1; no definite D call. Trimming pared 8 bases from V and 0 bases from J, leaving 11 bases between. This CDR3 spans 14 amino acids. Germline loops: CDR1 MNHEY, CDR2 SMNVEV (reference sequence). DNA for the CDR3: TGTGCCAGCGCTACAACCAACTCCTACAATGAGCAGTTCTTC. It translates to CASATTNSYNEQFF.

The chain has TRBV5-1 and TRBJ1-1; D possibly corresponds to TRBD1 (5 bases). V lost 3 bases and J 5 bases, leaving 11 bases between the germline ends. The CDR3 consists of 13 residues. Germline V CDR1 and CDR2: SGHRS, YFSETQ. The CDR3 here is CASSWGKLTEAFF. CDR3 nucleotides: TGCGCCAGCAGCTGGGGGAAGCTTACTGAAGCTTTCTTT.

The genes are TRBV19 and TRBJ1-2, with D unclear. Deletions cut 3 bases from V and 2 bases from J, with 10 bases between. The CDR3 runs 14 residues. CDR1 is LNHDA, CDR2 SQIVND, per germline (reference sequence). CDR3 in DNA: TGTGCCAGTAGTATGCAGGCCACGAACTATGGCTACACCTTC. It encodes CASSMQATNYGYTF.

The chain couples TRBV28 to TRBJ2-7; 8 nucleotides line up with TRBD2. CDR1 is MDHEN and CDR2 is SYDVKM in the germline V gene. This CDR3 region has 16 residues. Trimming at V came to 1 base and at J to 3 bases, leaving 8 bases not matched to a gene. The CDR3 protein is CASSLSSGPEGYEQYF. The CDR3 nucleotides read TGTGCCAGCAGTTTATCTAGCGGGCCCGAGGGCTACGAGCAGTACTTC.

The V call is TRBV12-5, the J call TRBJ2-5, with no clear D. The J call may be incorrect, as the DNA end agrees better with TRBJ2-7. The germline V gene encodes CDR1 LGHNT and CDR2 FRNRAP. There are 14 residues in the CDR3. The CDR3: CASGLVDGPYEQYF. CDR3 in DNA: TGTGCTAGTGGTTTGGTCGACGGACCCTACGAGCAGTACTTC.

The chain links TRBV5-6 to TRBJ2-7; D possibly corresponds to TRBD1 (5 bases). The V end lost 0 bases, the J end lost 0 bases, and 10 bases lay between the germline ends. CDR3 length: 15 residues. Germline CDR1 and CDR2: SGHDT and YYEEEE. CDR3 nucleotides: TGTGCCAGCAGCTTGGGACAGAGTAACTCCTACGAGCAGTACTTC. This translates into CASSLGQSNSYEQYF.

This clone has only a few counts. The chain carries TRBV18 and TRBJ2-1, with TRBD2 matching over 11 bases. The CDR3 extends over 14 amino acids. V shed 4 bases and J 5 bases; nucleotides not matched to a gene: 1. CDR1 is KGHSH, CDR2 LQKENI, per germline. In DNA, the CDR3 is TGTGCCAGCTCACTAGCGGGGGGGCACAATGAGCAGTTCTTC. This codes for CASSLAGGHNEQFF. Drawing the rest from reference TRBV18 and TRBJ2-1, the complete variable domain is NAGVMQNPRHLVRRRGQEARLRCSPMKGHSHVYWYRQLPEEGLKFMVYLQKENIIDESGMPKERFSAEFPKEGPSILRIQQVVRGDSAAYFCASSLAGGHNEQFFGPGTRLTVL.

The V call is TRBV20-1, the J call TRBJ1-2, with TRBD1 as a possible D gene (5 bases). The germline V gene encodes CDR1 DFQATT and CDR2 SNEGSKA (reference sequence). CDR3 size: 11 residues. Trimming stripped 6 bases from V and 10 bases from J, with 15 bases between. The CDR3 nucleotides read TGCAGTGCCACCCGGGGGGGGACCTACACCTTC. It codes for CSATRGGTYTF.

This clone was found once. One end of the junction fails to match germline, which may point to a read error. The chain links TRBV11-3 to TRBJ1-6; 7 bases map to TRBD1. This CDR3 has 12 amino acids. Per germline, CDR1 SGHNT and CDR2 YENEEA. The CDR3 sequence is CASRGRRGRGQF. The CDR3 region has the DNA TGTGCCAGCAGAGGCAGGAGGGGGCGTGGGCAGTTT.

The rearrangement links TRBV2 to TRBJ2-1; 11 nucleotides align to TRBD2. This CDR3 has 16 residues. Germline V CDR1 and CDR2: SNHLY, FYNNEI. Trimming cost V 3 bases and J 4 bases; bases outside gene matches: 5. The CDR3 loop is CASSETGTSGYNEQFF. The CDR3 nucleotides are TGTGCCAGCAGTGAGACGGGGACTAGCGGTTACAATGAGCAGTTCTTC.

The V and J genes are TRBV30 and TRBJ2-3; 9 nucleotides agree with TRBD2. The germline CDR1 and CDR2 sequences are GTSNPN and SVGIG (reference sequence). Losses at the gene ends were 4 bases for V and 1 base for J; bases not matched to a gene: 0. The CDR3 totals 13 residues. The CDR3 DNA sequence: TGTGCCTGGACTAGCGGGGGCACAGATACGCAGTATTTT. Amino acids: CAWTSGGTDTQYF.

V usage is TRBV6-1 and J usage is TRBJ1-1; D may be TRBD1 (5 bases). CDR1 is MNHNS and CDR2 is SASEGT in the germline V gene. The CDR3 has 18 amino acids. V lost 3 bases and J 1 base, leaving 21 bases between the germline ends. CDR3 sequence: CASSEIWAGLAPNTEAFF. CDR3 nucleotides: TGTGCCAGCAGTGAGATTTGGGCAGGGCTTGCACCGAACACTGAAGCTTTCTTT.

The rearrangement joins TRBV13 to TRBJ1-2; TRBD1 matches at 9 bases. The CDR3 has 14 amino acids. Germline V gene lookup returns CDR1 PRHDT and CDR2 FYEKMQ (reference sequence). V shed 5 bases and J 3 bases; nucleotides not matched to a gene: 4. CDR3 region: CASSLDRGDYGYTF. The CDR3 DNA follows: TGTGCCAGCAGCCTAGACAGGGGGGACTATGGCTACACCTTC.

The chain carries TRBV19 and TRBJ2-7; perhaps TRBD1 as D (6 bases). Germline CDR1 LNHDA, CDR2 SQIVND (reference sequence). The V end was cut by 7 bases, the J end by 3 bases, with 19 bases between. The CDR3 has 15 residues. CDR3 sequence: CASNHGQPGNYEQYF. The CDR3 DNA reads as TGTGCCAGTAACCATGGACAGCCCGGAAACTACGAGCAGTACTTC.

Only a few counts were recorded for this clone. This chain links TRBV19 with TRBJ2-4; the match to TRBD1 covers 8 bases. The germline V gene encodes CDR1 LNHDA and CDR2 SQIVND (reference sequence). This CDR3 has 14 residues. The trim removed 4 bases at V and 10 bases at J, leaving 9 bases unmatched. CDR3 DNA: TGTGCCAGTAGTACGGGAGACAGGGGAGGTATTCAGTACTTC. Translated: CASSTGDRGGIQYF. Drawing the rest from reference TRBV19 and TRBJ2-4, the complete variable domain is DGGITQSPKYLFRKEGQNVTLSCEQNLNHDAMYWYRQDPGQGLRLIYYSQIVNDFQKGDIAEGYSVSREKKESFPLTVTSAQKNPTAFYLCASSTGDRGGIQYFGAGTRLSVL.